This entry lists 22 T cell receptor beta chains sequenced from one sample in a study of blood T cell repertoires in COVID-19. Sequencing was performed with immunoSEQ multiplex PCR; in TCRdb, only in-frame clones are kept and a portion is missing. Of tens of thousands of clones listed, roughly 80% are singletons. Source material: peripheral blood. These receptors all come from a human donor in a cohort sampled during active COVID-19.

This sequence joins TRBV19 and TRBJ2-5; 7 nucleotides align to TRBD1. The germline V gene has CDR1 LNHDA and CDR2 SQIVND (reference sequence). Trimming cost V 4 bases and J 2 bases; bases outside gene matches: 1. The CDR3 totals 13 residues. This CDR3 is CASSTGQQETQYF. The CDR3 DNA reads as TGTGCCAGTAGTACGGGACAGCAAGAGACCCAGTACTTC.

The CDR3 is CASSFTETGGGYTF. The CDR3 nucleotides are TGTGCCAGCAGCTTTACGGAGACAGGGGGCGGCTACACCTTC. The rearrangement joins TRBV6-6 to TRBJ1-2; 10 bases agree with TRBD1. Germline V gene sequence: CDR1 MNHNY, CDR2 SVGAGI (reference sequence). This CDR3 contains 14 residues. The V and J ends lost 6 bases and 8 bases, in that order; junction bases with no gene match: 9.

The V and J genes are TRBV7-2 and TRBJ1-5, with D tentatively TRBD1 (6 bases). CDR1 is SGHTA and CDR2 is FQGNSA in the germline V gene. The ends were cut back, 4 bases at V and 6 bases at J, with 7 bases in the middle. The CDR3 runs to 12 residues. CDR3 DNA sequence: TGTGCCAGCAGCTCCAGGGGTCAGCCCCAGCATTTT. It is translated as CASSSRGQPQHF.

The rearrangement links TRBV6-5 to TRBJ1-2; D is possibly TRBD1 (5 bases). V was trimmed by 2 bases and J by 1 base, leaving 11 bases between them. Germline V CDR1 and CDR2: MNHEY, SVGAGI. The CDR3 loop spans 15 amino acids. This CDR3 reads CASSYGQGVNYGYTF. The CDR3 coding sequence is TGTGCCAGCAGTTACGGGCAGGGCGTTAACTATGGCTACACCTTC.

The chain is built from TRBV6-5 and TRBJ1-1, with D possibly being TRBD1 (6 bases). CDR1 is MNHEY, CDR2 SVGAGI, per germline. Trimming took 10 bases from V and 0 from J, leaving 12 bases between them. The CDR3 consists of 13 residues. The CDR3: CATNDRLNTEAFF. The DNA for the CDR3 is TGTGCCACCAACGACAGGCTGAACACTGAAGCTTTCTTT.

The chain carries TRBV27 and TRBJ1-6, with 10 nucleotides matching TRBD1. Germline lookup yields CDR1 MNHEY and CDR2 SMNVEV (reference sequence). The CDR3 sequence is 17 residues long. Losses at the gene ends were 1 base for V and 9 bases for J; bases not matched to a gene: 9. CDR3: CASSLWPFGTGVSPLHF. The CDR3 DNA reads TGTGCCAGCAGTTTATGGCCGTTTGGGACAGGGGTTTCACCCCTCCACTTT.

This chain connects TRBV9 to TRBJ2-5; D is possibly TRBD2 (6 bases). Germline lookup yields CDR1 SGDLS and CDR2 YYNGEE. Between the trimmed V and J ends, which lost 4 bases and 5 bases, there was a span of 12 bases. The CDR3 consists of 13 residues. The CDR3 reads CASSPGLSETQYF. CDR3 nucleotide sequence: TGTGCCAGCAGCCCGGGACTCAGCGAGACCCAGTACTTC.

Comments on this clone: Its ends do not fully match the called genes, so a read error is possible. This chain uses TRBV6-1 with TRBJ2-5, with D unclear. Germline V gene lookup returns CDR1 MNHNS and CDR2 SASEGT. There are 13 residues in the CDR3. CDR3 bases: TGTGCCAGCAGGGAAGGACCGGGAGAGACCCAGTACTTC. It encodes CASREGPGETQYF.

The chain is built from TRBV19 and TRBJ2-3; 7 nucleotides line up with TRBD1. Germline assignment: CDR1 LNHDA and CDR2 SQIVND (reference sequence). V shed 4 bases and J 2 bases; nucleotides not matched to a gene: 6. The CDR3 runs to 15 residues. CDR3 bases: TGTGCCAGTAGTAGGACAGGTTCCACCACAGATACGCAGTATTTT. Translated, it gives CASSRTGSTTDTQYF.

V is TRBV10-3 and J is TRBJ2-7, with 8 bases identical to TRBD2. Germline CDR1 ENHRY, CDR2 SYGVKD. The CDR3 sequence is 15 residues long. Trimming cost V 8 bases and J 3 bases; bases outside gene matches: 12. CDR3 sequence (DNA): TGTGCCATCGGGCGGATAGCGGGAAGTATCTACGAGCAGTACTTC. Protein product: CAIGRIAGSIYEQYF.

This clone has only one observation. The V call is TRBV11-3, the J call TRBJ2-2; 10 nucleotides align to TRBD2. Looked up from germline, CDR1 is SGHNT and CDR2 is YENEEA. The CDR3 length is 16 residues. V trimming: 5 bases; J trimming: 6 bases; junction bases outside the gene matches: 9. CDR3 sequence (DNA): TGTGCCAGCAGCGTATCTAGCGGGAGCCCCTCCGGGGAGCTGTTTTTT. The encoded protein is CASSVSSGSPSGELFF.

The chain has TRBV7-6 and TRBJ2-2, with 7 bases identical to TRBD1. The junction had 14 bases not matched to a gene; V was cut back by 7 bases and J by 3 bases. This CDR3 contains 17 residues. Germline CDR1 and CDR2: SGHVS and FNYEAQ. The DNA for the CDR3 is TGTGCCAGCACCCCCGCGATTACAGGGGAGCACACCGGGGAGCTGTTTTTT. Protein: CASTPAITGEHTGELFF. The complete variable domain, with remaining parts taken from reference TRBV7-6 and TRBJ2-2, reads GAGVSQSPRYKVTKRGQDVALRCDPISGHVSLYWYRQALGQGPEFLTYFNYEAQQDKSGLPNDRFSAERPEGSISTLTIQRTEQRDSAMYRCASTPAITGEHTGELFFGEGSRLTVL.

The CDR3 is CASSLGGQVYEQYF. DNA for the CDR3: TGTGCCAGCAGCTTAGGGGGACAGGTCTACGAGCAGTACTTC. This sequence joins TRBV7-9 and TRBJ2-7, with 8 positions matching TRBD1. Trimming at V came to 1 base and at J to 3 bases, leaving 2 bases not matched to a gene. The length of the CDR3 is 14 residues. The germline V gene encodes CDR1 SEHNR and CDR2 FQNEAQ (reference sequence).

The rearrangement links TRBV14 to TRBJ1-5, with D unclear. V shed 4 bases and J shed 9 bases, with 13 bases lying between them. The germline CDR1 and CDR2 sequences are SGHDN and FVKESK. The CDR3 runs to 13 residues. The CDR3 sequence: CASSPGPRGPQHF. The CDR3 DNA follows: TGTGCCAGCAGCCCGGGCCCGCGGGGGCCCCAGCATTTT.

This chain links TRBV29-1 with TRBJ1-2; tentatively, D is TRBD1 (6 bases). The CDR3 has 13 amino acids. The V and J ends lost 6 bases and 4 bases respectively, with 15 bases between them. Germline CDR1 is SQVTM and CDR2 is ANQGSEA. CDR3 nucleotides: TGCAGCGTCCAACAGGGAGAGGGCTATGGCTACACCTTC. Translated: CSVQQGEGYGYTF.

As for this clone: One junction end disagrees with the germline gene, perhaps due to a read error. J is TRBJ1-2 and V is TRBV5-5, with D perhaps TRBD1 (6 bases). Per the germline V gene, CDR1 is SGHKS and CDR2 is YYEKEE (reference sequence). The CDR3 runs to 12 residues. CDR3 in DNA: TGTGCCAGCAGCGAAACGGGACAAGCTGTAGCCTTC. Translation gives CASSETGQAVAF.

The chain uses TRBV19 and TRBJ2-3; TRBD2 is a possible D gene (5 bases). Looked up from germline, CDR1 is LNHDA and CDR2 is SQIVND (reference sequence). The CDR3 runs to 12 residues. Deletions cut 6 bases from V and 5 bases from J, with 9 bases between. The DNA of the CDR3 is TGTGCCAGTAGCCCCGAGGGAGATACGCAGTATTTT. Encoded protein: CASSPEGDTQYF. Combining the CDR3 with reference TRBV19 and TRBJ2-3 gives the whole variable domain DGGITQSPKYLFRKEGQNVTLSCEQNLNHDAMYWYRQDPGQGLRLIYYSQIVNDFQKGDIAEGYSVSREKKESFPLTVTSAQKNPTAFYLCASSPEGDTQYFGPGTRLTVL.

In DNA, the CDR3 is TGTGCCAGTAGTTCCCGGACAGGTAGAGCTTCCTATAGCAATCAGCCCCAGCATTTT. Its translation is CASSSRTGRASYSNQPQHF. The chain carries TRBV19 and TRBJ1-5; TRBD1 agrees at 7 bases. Germline values: CDR1 LNHDA, CDR2 SQIVND (reference sequence). After removal of 5 bases from V and 0 bases from J, the junction contained 16 bases not matched to a gene. The CDR3 has 19 amino acids.

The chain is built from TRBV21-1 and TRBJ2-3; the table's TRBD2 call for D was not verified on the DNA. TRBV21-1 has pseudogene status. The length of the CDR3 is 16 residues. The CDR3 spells CASSREGMLASDTQYF. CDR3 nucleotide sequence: TGTGCCAGCAGCAGGGAGGGGATGCTAGCGTCCGATACGCAGTATTTT.

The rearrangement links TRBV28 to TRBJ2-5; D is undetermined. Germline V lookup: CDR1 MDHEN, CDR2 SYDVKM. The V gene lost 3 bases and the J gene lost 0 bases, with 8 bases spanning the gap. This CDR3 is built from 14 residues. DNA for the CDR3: TGTGCCAGCAGTTTGGCCAGGTACCAAGAGACCCAGTACTTC. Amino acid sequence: CASSLARYQETQYF.

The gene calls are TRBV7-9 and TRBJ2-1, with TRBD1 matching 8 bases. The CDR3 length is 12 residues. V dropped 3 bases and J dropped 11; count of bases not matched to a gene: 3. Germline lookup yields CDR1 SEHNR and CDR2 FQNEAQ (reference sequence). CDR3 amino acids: CASSFRDRQQFF. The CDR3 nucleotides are TGTGCCAGCAGCTTCCGGGACAGGCAGCAGTTCTTC.

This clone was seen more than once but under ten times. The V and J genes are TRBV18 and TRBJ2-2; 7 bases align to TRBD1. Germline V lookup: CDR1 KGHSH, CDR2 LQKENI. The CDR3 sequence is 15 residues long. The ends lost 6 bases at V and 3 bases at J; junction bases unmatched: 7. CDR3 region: CASSRDSTDTGELFF. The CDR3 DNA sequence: TGTGCCAGCTCCCGGGACAGCACCGACACCGGGGAGCTGTTTTTT.